These T cell receptor beta chains were read from a single sample in a study of technical replicates of blood from a handful of donors. The table came from immunoSEQ multiplex PCR; TCRdb's copy has only in-frame clones and leaves some out. The profile shows about 83,000 clones, approximately 90% of them singletons. Specimen: T cells isolated from PBMCs. The origin of the receptors is a human donor in good health. Both conserved end residues are part of each CDR3. The D gene is left open where the match is weak. Expanded clones are given a class, and other clones once, few, many or no size at all.

TRBV28	TRBJ2-7	.	TRBD2	CASSSGRLAGSYEQYF	TGTGCCAGCAGTTCCGGGCGACTAGCGGGTAGTTACGAGCAGTACTTC
TRBV27	TRBJ2-7	.	TRBD1	CASSSWTGGDEQYF	TGTGCCAGCAGTTCTTGGACAGGGGGCGACGAGCAGTACTTC
TRBV29-1	TRBJ2-3	.	TRBD2	CSVPKRDSTDTQYF	TGCAGCGTACCGAAGCGGGATAGCACAGATACGCAGTATTTT
TRBV30	TRBJ1-5	.	TRBD1	CAWSGGQVNQPQHF	TGTGCCTGGAGTGGGGGACAGGTTAATCAGCCCCAGCATTTT
TRBV6-5	TRBJ2-5	.	TRBD2	CASRRGGEETQYF	TGTGCCTCCCGACGCGGGGGAGAAGAGACCCAGTACTTC
TRBV28	TRBJ2-1	.	TRBD2	CASSLAGDYNEQFF	TGTGCCAGCAGTCTAGCGGGAGACTACAATGAGCAGTTCTTC
TRBV5-4	TRBJ2-7	once	.	CASSLLGIHYEQYF	TGTGCCAGCAGTCTTTTGGGCATTCATTACGAGCAGTACTTC
TRBV27	TRBJ1-5	.	.	CASSLGGSQPQHF	TGTGCCAGCAGTTTAGGGGGGTCTCAGCCCCAGCATTTT
TRBV5-1	TRBJ2-1	.	TRBD1	CASSLTTGEPYNEQFF	TGCGCCAGCAGCTTGACCACAGGGGAGCCCTACAATGAGCAGTTCTTC
TRBV27	TRBJ1-3	.	.	CASALSGGNTIYF	TGTGCCAGCGCCCTTTCGGGGGGAAACACCATATATTTT
TRBV6-5	TRBJ1-2	.	TRBD1	CASRDTGGAGYTF	TGTGCCAGCAGAGATACAGGGGGCGCAGGCTACACCTTC
TRBV4-2	TRBJ1-2	.	.	CASSQEPGHLNYGYTF	TGTGCCAGCAGCCAAGAACCGGGACACTTAAACTATGGCTACACCTTC
TRBV5-1	TRBJ1-1	.	.	CASSLTGGVSTEAFF	TGCGCCAGCAGCTTGACGGGGGGTGTGAGCACTGAAGCTTTCTTT
TRBV6-5	TRBJ1-1	.	.	CASSYSVGQNTEAFF	TGTGCCAGCAGTTACTCGGTCGGACAGAACACTGAAGCTTTCTTT
TRBV7-9	TRBJ1-1	.	TRBD1	CASIDSTGLNTEAFF	TGTGCCAGCATCGATTCGACAGGGCTGAACACTGAAGCTTTCTTT
TRBV27	TRBJ1-2	.	TRBD1	CASSLSGGVIYGYTF	TGTGCCAGCAGTTTATCAGGGGGCGTGATCTATGGCTACACCTTC
TRBV5-1	TRBJ2-1	once	TRBD2	CASSFGLADYNEQFF	TGCGCCAGCAGCTTCGGACTAGCGGACTACAATGAGCAGTTCTTC
TRBV28	TRBJ1-5	.	TRBD1	CASRPGQGHQPQHF	TGTGCCAGCAGACCCGGACAGGGACATCAGCCCCAGCATTTT
TRBV18	TRBJ2-7	.	TRBD1	CASSITPSRTGFNEQYF	TGTGCCAGCTCAATTACTCCTTCCCGGACAGGGTTCAACGAGCAGTACTTC
TRBV15	TRBJ2-7	.	TRBD1	CATSHRDRNYEQYF	TGTGCCACCAGCCACCGGGACAGGAACTACGAGCAGTACTTC
TRBV7-8	TRBJ2-5	.	.	CASSSTPGQETQYF	TGTGCCAGCAGTTCTACACCGGGACAAGAGACCCAGTACTTC
TRBV28	TRBJ2-1	once	TRBD2	CASSLITGLAAPNEQFF	TGTGCCAGCAGTTTAATTACAGGACTAGCGGCACCCAATGAGCAGTTCTTC
TRBV27	TRBJ2-1	.	.	CASGALLAPSYNEQFF	TGTGCCAGCGGAGCGCTTCTAGCGCCATCCTACAATGAGCAGTTCTTC
TRBV7-9	TRBJ2-1	.	TRBD2	CASSLAGGKFF	TGTGCCAGCAGCTTAGCGGGGGGGAAGTTCTTC
TRBV5-1	TRBJ2-1	.	.	CASRAETAYNEQFF	TGCGCCAGCAGAGCGGAGACCGCCTACAATGAGCAGTTCTTC
TRBV7-6	TRBJ1-5	few	TRBD1	CASSLMTGRDQPQHF	TGTGCCAGCAGCTTAATGACAGGGAGAGATCAGCCCCAGCATTTT
TRBV7-9	TRBJ2-3	.	.	CASSLIGTGTDTQYF	TGTGCCAGCAGCTTAATTGGTACGGGCACAGATACGCAGTATTTT
TRBV6-4	TRBJ2-7	.	TRBD2	CASSDSIHGRRLAGGPCSLYEQYF	TGTGCCAGCAGTGACTCGATTCATGGACGGAGACTAGCGGGAGGCCCCTGTAGCCTCTACGAGCAGTACTTC
TRBV14	TRBJ2-2	.	.	CASSPNFANTGELFF	TGTGCCAGCAGCCCGAACTTCGCGAACACCGGGGAGCTGTTTTTT
TRBV10-3	TRBJ2-7	.	TRBD2	CAISESLGTRSYEQYF	TGTGCCATCAGTGAGTCGTTAGGGACTAGATCCTACGAGCAGTACTTC
TRBV28	TRBJ2-1	once	TRBD2	CATREAGNEQFF	TGTGCCACGCGGGAGGCAGGCAATGAGCAGTTCTTC
TRBV6-6	TRBJ2-1	once	TRBD2	CASSRGTSGRQNEQFF	TGTGCCAGCAGCCGCGGGACTAGCGGGAGACAAAATGAGCAGTTCTTC
TRBV28	TRBJ2-7	.	TRBD1	CASLDREISYEQYF	TGTGCCAGCTTGGACAGGGAAATCTCATACGAGCAGTACTTC
TRBV7-2	TRBJ1-5	.	.	CASSLGGGLAYSNQPQHF	TGTGCCAGCAGCTTAGGGGGTGGGCTAGCTTATAGCAATCAGCCCCAGCATTTT
TRBV5-4	TRBJ2-5	.	TRBD1	CASSQTGVETQYF	TGTGCCAGCAGCCAGACAGGGGTCGAGACCCAGTACTTC
TRBV15	TRBJ2-7	.	TRBD1	CATSSPGGYEQYF	TGTGCCACCAGCAGTCCAGGGGGCTACGAGCAGTACTTC
TRBV27	TRBJ2-5	.	TRBD1	CASSSHTGVETQYF	TGTGCCAGCAGTTCCCACACAGGGGTAGAGACCCAGTACTTC
TRBV7-8	TRBJ2-1	.	TRBD2	CASSFSGTSYNEQFF	TGTGCCAGCAGCTTTAGCGGGACTTCCTACAATGAGCAGTTCTTC
TRBV5-1	TRBJ1-1	.	TRBD1	CASSIGTGGTEAFF	TGCGCCAGCAGCATCGGGACAGGGGGCACTGAAGCTTTCTTT
TRBV28	TRBJ1-1	few	.	CASSLSGTGEAFF	TGTGCCAGCAGTCTTTCCGGGACTGGGGAAGCTTTCTTT
TRBV15	TRBJ1-2	.	.	CATSRDLDSAYGYTF	TGTGCCACCAGCAGAGATCTGGACAGTGCCTATGGCTACACCTTC
TRBV7-9	TRBJ1-1	.	.	CASSLDRAFF	TGTGCCAGCAGCTTAGATCGGGCTTTCTTT
TRBV7-9	TRBJ2-7	.	.	CASRPDSRYEEQYF	TGTGCCAGCAGACCTGACAGCCGTTATGAGGAGCAGTACTTC
TRBV6-1	TRBJ1-1	once	TRBD1	CASSVQGAGTEAFF	TGTGCCAGCAGTGTTCAGGGGGCTGGGACTGAAGCTTTCTTT
TRBV11-2	TRBJ2-7	.	.	CASSFRRRGGAYEQYF	TGTGCCAGCAGCTTTAGGAGGCGAGGTGGGGCCTACGAGCAGTACTTC
TRBV11-2	TRBJ1-6	.	.	CASSLEGHPASTLHF	TGTGCCAGCAGCTTAGAGGGCCATCCTGCGAGTACCCTCCACTTT
TRBV7-6	TRBJ2-1	.	.	CASSESGNEQFF	TGTGCCAGCAGCGAGTCGGGCAATGAGCAGTTCTTC
TRBV7-6	TRBJ2-7	.	.	CASSSREKASYEQYF	TGTGCCAGCAGCTCCCGGGAGAAAGCGAGCTACGAGCAGTACTTC